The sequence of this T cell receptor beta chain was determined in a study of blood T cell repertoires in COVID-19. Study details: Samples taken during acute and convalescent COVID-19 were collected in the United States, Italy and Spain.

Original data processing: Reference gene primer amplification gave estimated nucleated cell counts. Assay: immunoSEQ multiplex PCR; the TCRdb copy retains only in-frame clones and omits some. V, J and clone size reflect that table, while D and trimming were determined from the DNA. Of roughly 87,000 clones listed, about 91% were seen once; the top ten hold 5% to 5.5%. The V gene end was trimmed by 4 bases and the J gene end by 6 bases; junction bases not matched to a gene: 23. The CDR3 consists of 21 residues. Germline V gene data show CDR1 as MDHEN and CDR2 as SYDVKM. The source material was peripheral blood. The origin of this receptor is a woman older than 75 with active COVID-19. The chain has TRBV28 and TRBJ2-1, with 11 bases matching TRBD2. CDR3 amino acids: CASSSPTVKGGGLAGFNEQFF. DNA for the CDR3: TGTGCCAGCAGTTCCCCCACGGTCAAGGGGGGAGGACTAGCGGGCTTCAATGAGCAGTTCTTC.